This T cell receptor (beta chain) was identified in a study of T-cell reconstitution after alpha-beta-depleted transplantation in children. This clonotype was observed a few times. The antigen remains unidentified. TCRbeta library preparation incorporated unique molecular identifiers. TCRdb processed the PCR reads anew with MiXCR; each CDR3 protein has one entry. The table shows approximately 230,000 distinct CDR3 sequences, with 20% to 30% occurring only once. General observations from the study: Several hundred graft clones that had expanded were reportedly the source of alpha-beta T cells about two months after transplant. Surviving recipient T cells and intrathymic progenitors accounted for some patients' high TCRbeta diversity at day 60. Among T cells one year after transplant, newly produced cells accounted for most counts and diversity.

Trimming cost V 4 bases and J 4 bases, with 13 bases left between them. The CDR3 sequence is 14 residues long. The germline V gene encodes CDR1 LGHNA and CDR2 YSLEER. The TCR was taken from a female patient between 2 and 15 years old who had a stem cell transplant for congenital amegakaryocytic thrombocytopenia, so the T cells may come from the graft donor. The specimen comprised PBMCs, mostly from graft donor cells, sampled 360 days after TCRalphabeta/CD19-depleted stem cell transplant. The chain is built from TRBV4-3 and TRBJ1-1, with D perhaps matching TRBD1 (5 bases). Here the CDR3 DNA reads TGCGCCAGCAGCCGGCATCCAGGGAGCACTGAAGCTTTCTTT. Protein sequence: CASSRHPGSTEAFF.